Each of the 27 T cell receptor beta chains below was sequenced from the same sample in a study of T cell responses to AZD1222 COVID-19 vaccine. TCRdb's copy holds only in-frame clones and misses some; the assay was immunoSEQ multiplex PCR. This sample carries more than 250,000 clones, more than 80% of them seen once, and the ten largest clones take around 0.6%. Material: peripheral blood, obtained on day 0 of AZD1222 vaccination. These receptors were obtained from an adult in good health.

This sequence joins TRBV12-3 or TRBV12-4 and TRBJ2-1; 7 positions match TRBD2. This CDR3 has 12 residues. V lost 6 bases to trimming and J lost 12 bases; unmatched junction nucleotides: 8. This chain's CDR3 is CASSLPPGGQFF. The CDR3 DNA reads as TGTGCCAGCAGCCTCCCTCCGGGGGGGCAGTTCTTC.

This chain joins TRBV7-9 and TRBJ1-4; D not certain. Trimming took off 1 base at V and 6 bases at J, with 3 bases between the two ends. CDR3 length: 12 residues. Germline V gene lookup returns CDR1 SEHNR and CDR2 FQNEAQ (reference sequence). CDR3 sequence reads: CASSLGYEKLFF. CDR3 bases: TGTGCCAGCAGCTTAGGTTATGAAAAACTGTTTTTT.

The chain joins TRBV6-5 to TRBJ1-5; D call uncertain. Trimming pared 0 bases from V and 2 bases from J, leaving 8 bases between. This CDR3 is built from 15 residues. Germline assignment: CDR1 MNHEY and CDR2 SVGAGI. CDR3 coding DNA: TGTGCCAGCAGTTACTCGTACGGGCGCAATCAGCCCCAGCATTTT. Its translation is CASSYSYGRNQPQHF.

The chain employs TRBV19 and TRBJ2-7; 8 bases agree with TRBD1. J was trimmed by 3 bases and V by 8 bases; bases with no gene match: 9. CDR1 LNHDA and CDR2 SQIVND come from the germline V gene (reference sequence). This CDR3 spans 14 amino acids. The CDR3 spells CASGRTGSDYEQYF. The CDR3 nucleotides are TGTGCCAGTGGTCGGACAGGGTCCGACTACGAGCAGTACTTC.

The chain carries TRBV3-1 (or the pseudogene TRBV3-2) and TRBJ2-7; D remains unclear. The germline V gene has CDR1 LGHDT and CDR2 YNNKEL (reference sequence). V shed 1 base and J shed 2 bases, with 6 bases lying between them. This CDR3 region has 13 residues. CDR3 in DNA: TGTGCCAGCAGCCAAGGTGGAGCCTACGAGCAGTACTTC. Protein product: CASSQGGAYEQYF.

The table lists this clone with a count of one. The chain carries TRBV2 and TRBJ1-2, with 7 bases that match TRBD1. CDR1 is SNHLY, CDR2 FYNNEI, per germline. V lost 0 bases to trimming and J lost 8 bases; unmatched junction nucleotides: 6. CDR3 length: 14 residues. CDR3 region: CASSEAQGDSGYTF. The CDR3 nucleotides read TGTGCCAGCAGTGAAGCGCAGGGGGACAGCGGCTACACCTTC.

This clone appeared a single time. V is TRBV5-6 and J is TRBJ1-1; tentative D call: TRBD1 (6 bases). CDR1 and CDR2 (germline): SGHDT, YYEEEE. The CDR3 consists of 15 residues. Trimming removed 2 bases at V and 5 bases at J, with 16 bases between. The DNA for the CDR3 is TGTGCCAGCAGCTTAACTCTCTGGGGGCGTACTGAAGCTTTCTTT. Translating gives CASSLTLWGRTEAFF.

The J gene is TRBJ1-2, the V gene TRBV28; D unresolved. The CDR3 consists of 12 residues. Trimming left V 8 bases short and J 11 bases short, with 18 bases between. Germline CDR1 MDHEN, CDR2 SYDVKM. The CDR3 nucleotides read TGTGCCAGCGCAGGATTTTTAGGACGGTACACCTTC. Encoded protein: CASAGFLGRYTF.

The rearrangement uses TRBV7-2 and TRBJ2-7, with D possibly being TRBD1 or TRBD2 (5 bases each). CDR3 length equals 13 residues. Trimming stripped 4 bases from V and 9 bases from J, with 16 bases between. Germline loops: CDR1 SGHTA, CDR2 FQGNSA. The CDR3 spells CASSSTGPGGQYF. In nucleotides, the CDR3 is TGTGCCAGCAGCTCGACGGGGCCTGGTGGGCAGTACTTC.

The CDR3 loop is CASTRGDQPQHF. The CDR3 bases are TGTGCCAGCACCCGGGGAGACCAGCCCCAGCATTTT. The V gene is TRBV12-3 or TRBV12-4, the J gene TRBJ1-5; unclear D gene. Trimming took 7 bases from V and 7 from J, leaving 11 bases between them. CDR3 length: 12 amino acids.

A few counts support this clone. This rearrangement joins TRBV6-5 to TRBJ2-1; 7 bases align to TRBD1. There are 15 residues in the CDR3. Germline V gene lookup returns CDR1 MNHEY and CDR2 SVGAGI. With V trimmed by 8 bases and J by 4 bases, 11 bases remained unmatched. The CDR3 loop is CASHPRDSVYNEQFF. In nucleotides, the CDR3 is TGTGCCAGCCACCCCCGGGACAGCGTATACAATGAGCAGTTCTTC.

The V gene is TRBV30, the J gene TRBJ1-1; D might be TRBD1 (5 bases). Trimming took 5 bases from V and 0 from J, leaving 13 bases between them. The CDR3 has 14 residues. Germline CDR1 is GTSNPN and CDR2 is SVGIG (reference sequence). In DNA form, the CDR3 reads TGTGCCTGGTATAGAGGCAGGGTGAACACTGAAGCTTTCTTT. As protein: CAWYRGRVNTEAFF.

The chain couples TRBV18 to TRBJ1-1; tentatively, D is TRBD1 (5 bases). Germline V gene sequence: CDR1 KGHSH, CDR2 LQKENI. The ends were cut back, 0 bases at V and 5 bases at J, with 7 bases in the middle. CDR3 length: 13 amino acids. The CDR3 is CASSPPGGTEAFF. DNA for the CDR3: TGTGCCAGCTCACCACCGGGGGGGACTGAAGCTTTCTTT.

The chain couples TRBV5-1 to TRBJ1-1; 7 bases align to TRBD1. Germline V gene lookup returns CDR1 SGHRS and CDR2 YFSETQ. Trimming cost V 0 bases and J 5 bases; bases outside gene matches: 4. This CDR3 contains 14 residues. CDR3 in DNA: TGCGCCAGCAGCTTGGTAGGGGGCGCGACTGAAGCTTTCTTT. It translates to CASSLVGGATEAFF.

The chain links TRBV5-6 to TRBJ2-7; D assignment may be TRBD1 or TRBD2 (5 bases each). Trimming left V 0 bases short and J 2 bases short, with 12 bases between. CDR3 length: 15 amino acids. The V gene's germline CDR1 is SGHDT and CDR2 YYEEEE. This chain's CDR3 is CASSLVQGAPYEQYF. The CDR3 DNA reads TGTGCCAGCAGCTTGGTTCAGGGAGCACCCTACGAGCAGTACTTC.

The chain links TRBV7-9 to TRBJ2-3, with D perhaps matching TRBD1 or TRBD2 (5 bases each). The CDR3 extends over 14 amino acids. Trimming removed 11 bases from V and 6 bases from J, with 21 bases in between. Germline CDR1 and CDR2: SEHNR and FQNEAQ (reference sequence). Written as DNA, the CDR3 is TGTGCCGACGGTGGAGGACACCCGTCCGATACGCAGTATTTT. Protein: CADGGGHPSDTQYF. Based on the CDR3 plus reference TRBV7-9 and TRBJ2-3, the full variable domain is DTGVSQNPRHKITKRGQNVTFRCDPISEHNRLYWYRQTLGQGPEFLTYFQNEAQLEKSRLLSDRFSAERPKGSFSTLEIQRTEQGDSAMYLCADGGGHPSDTQYFGPGTRLTVL.

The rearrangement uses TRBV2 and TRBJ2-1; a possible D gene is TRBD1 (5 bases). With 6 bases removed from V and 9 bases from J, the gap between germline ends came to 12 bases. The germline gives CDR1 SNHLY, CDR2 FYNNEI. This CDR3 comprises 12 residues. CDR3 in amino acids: CASSSDSLEQFF. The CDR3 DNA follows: TGTGCCAGCAGCTCCGACAGCCTTGAGCAGTTCTTC. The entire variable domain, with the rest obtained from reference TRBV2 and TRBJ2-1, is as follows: EPEVTQTPSHQVTQMGQEVILRCVPISNHLYFYWYRQILGQKVEFLVSFYNNEISEKSEIFDDQFSVERPDGSNFTLKIRSTKLEDSAMYFCASSSDSLEQFFGPGTRLTVL.

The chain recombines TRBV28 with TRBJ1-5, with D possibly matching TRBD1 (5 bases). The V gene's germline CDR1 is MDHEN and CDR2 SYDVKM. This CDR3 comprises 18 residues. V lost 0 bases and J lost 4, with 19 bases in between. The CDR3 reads CASSLWGYAGKDNQPQHF. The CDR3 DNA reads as TGTGCCAGCAGTTTATGGGGGTATGCAGGGAAGGATAATCAGCCCCAGCATTTT.

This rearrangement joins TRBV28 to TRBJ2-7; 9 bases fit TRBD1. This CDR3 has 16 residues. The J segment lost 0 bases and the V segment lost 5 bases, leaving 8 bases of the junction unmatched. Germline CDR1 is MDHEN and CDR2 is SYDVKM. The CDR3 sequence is CASSPHGTGISYEQYF. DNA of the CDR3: TGTGCCAGCAGTCCCCATGGGACAGGGATCTCCTACGAGCAGTACTTC.

The CDR3 protein is CASNTRQGYEQYF. CDR3 bases: TGTGCCAGCAATACGAGGCAGGGCTACGAGCAGTACTTC. The J gene is TRBJ2-7, the V gene TRBV6-5, with TRBD1 as a possible D gene (5 bases). Trimming took 7 bases from V and 3 from J, leaving 13 bases between them. The CDR3 runs 13 residues. Germline assignment: CDR1 MNHEY and CDR2 SVGAGI.

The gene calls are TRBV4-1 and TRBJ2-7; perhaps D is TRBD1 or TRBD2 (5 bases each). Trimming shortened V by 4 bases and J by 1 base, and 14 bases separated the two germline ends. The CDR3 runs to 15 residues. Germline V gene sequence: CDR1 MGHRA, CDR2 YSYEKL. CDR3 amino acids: CASSPLPWGSYEQYF. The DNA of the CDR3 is TGCGCCAGCAGCCCCCTCCCTTGGGGGTCCTACGAGCAGTACTTC.

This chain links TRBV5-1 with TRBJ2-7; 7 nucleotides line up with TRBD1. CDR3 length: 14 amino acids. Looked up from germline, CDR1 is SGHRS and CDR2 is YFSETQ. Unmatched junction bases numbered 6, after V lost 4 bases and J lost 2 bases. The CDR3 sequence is CASSPTGSPYEQYF. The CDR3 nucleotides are TGCGCCAGCAGCCCGACAGGGTCCCCCTACGAGCAGTACTTC.

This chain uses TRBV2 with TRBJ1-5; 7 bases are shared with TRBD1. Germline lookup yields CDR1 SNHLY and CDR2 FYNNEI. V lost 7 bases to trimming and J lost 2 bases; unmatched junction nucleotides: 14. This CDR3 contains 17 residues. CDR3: CASNQEQGMMGNQPQHF. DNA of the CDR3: TGTGCCAGCAACCAAGAACAGGGGATGATGGGCAATCAGCCCCAGCATTTT. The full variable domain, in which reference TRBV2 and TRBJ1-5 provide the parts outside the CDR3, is EPEVTQTPSHQVTQMGQEVILRCVPISNHLYFYWYRQILGQKVEFLVSFYNNEISEKSEIFDDQFSVERPDGSNFTLKIRSTKLEDSAMYFCASNQEQGMMGNQPQHFGDGTRLSIL.

The CDR3 DNA reads as TGTGCCAGAAGCGACCCCCTCCGGGACAGGGGACCCTATAATTCACCCCTCCACTTT. This sequence encodes CARSDPLRDRGPYNSPLHF. This chain joins TRBV7-5 and TRBJ1-6; the table's D call, TRBD1, was not checked against the DNA. TRBV7-5 is a documented pseudogene. The CDR3 runs 19 residues.

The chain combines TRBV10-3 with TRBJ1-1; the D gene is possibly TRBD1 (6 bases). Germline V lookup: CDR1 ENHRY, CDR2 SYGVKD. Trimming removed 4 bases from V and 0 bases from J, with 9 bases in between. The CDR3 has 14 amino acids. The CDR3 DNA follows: TGTGCCATCAGTGCGACAGGATTGAACACTGAAGCTTTCTTT. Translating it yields CAISATGLNTEAFF.

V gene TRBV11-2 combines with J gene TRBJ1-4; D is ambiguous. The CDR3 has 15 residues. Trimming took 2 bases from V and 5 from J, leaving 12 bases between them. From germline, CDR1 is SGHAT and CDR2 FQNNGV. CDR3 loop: CASSLTPMRNEKLFF. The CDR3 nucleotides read TGTGCCAGCAGCTTAACGCCAATGAGGAATGAAAAACTGTTTTTT.

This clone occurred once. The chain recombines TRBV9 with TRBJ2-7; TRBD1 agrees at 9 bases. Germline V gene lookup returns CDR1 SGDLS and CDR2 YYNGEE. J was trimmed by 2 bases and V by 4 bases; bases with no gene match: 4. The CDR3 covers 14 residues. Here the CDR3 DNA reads TGTGCCAGCAGCACCGGACAGGGGACCTACGAGCAGTACTTC. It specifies CASSTGQGTYEQYF.